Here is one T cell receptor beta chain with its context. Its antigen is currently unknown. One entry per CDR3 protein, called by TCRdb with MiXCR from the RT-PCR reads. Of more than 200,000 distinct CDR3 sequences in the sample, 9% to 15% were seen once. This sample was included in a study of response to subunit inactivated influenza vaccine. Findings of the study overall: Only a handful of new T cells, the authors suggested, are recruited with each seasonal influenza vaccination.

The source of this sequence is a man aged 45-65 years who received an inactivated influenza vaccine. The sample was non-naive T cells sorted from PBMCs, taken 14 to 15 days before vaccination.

CDR3 bases: TGCGCCAGCAGCCCGGGACTAGAAGAGACCCAGTACTTC. Its translation: CASSPGLEETQYF. The genes are TRBV5-1 and TRBJ2-5; TRBD2 matches 8 bases. V lost 4 bases, J lost 3 bases, and 2 bases stayed unmatched. The CDR3 is 13 amino acids. Germline V gene sequence: CDR1 SGHRS, CDR2 YFSETQ.